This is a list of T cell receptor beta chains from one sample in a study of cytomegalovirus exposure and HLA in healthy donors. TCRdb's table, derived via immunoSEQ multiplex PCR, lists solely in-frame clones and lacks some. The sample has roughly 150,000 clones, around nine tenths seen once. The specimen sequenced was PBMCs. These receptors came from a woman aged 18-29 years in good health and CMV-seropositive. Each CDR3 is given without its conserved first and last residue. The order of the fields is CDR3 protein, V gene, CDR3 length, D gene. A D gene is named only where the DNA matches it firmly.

CDR3aa: ASSPRQGIYGELF
v_gene: TRBV18
len: 13
d_gene: TRBD1

CDR3aa: SVEDRRRESSYEQY
v_gene: TRBV29-1
len: 14
d_gene: NA

CDR3aa: ARGDWSYNEQF
v_gene: TRBV12-5
len: 11
d_gene: NA

CDR3aa: ASSKAGNGYNEQF
v_gene: TRBV21-1
len: 13
d_gene: NA

CDR3aa: ASSWDLQNTEAF
v_gene: TRBV11-2
len: 12
d_gene: NA

CDR3aa: ASSLVLEQY
v_gene: TRBV7-8
len: 9
d_gene: NA

CDR3aa: ASSYLGNYEQY
v_gene: TRBV5-5
len: 11
d_gene: NA

CDR3aa: AIRARSYEQY
v_gene: TRBV10-3
len: 10
d_gene: NA

CDR3aa: ASFGLDFYNERF
v_gene: TRBV2
len: 12
d_gene: NA

CDR3aa: ATQTGTGFYEQY
v_gene: TRBV25-1
len: 12
d_gene: TRBD1

CDR3aa: AISEQGVSNQPQH
v_gene: TRBV10-3
len: 13
d_gene: NA

CDR3aa: ASSQDPGRGLSYGYT
v_gene: TRBV4-3
len: 15
d_gene: NA

CDR3aa: ATTKGGTQY
v_gene: TRBV28
len: 9
d_gene: NA

CDR3aa: AIMPPSGDTQY
v_gene: TRBV10-3
len: 11
d_gene: TRBD2

CDR3aa: ASSFPAGVGNEQF
v_gene: TRBV5-8
len: 13
d_gene: TRBD2

CDR3aa: ASSVDSWPGGNEQF
v_gene: TRBV9
len: 14
d_gene: NA

CDR3aa: ASSPGQGFNNEQF
v_gene: TRBV7-9
len: 13
d_gene: TRBD1

CDR3aa: ASSRLSLTYYEQY
v_gene: TRBV14
len: 13
d_gene: NA

CDR3aa: ASSLQGSKETQY
v_gene: TRBV5-6
len: 12
d_gene: NA

CDR3aa: ASSTIYGEDTQY
v_gene: TRBV19
len: 12
d_gene: NA

CDR3aa: ASSSTPGHHGAEAF
v_gene: TRBV5-1
len: 14
d_gene: NA

CDR3aa: ASSETGNYGYT
v_gene: TRBV6-1
len: 11
d_gene: NA

CDR3aa: ASSVQGMTGEQY
v_gene: TRBV6-1
len: 12
d_gene: TRBD1

CDR3aa: ASSSSSGRDNEQF
v_gene: TRBV18
len: 13
d_gene: TRBD2

CDR3aa: ASSFRLAGGGSYEQY
v_gene: TRBV28
len: 15
d_gene: TRBD2

CDR3aa: ASSYSSGSTWETQY
v_gene: TRBV6-5
len: 14
d_gene: TRBD2

CDR3aa: ASSLGQIYGYT
v_gene: TRBV16
len: 11
d_gene: TRBD1

CDR3aa: ASSFQGTDGYT
v_gene: TRBV5-1
len: 11
d_gene: NA

CDR3aa: ASSGLAEYEQY
v_gene: TRBV18
len: 11
d_gene: TRBD2

CDR3aa: ASSLSTSGAHNEQF
v_gene: TRBV5-1
len: 14
d_gene: TRBD2

CDR3aa: ASRGPSGKQF
v_gene: TRBV28
len: 10
d_gene: TRBD2

CDR3aa: ASIALGGSNYGYT
v_gene: TRBV19
len: 13
d_gene: NA

CDR3aa: ASKKGTEKAF
v_gene: TRBV6-1
len: 10
d_gene: TRBD1

CDR3aa: ASKSWDTFEEKLF
v_gene: TRBV2
len: 13
d_gene: NA

CDR3aa: ASSIQLGRPSYNEQF
v_gene: TRBV19
len: 15
d_gene: NA

CDR3aa: ASSRGAGGDNEQF
v_gene: TRBV7-8
len: 13
d_gene: TRBD2

CDR3aa: ASSFGTGITYEQY
v_gene: TRBV7-9
len: 13
d_gene: TRBD1

CDR3aa: ASSLTRLNTEAF
v_gene: TRBV11-3
len: 12
d_gene: NA

CDR3aa: ASSQGTGRGTGELF
v_gene: TRBV4-2
len: 14
d_gene: TRBD1

CDR3aa: AWRLAGGLSSYNEQF
v_gene: TRBV30
len: 15
d_gene: TRBD2

CDR3aa: SVARSGEQF
v_gene: TRBV29-1
len: 9
d_gene: NA

CDR3aa: ASSVQQGAMGYT
v_gene: TRBV27
len: 12
d_gene: TRBD1

CDR3aa: ASSPGEAGGYEQY
v_gene: TRBV7-9
len: 13
d_gene: TRBD2

CDR3aa: ASSRGYEQY
v_gene: TRBV7-8
len: 9
d_gene: NA

CDR3aa: ASSYSGTDSYEQY
v_gene: TRBV6-5
len: 13
d_gene: TRBD1

CDR3aa: ASSQGIDRVGDGYT
v_gene: TRBV4-1
len: 14
d_gene: TRBD1

CDR3aa: ASSVPRPGANVLT
v_gene: TRBV21-1
len: 13
d_gene: NA

CDR3aa: ASSLGGDGYAQY
v_gene: TRBV5-1
len: 12
d_gene: NA

CDR3aa: ASSLSQGNLAGYT
v_gene: TRBV28
len: 13
d_gene: NA